The present TCR beta chain was sequenced within a study of cytomegalovirus exposure and HLA in healthy donors. Germline V gene data show CDR1 as SGHVS and CDR2 as FNYEAQ. The CDR3 length is 15 residues. V lost 2 bases and J 2 bases, leaving 11 bases between the germline ends. The PCR employed 60 Vbeta primers together with 13 Jbeta primers. Repertoires were generated with immunoSEQ multiplex PCR, while TCRdb's copy carries only in-frame clones and drops some. Here the sample spans 100,000 or so clones, 76% being singletons. V and J are TRBV7-6 and TRBJ2-3; weak D call: TRBD1 (6 bases). The specimen sequenced was PBMCs. The clonotype was recovered from a man between 35 and 55 years old in good health and CMV-seronegative. The CDR3 protein is CASSLRQGITDTQYF. The CDR3 DNA reads TGTGCCAGCAGCTTACGGCAGGGGATCACAGATACGCAGTATTTT.